The 25 T cell receptor beta chains below were found in one sample sequenced in a study of blood T cells in healthy people across ages. A second about 6 to 12 cycle PCR used barcoded and J-beta primers. MiXCR, applied by TCRdb to the 5' RACE reads, yields one record per CDR3 protein. The repertoire holds about 680,000 distinct CDR3 sequences, with 45% to 50% as singletons. What was sequenced was blood. All receptors come from a woman aged 60-70 years in good health.

The V and J genes are TRBV3-1 and TRBJ2-5; D not certain. TRBJ2-7 matches the DNA end more closely, so the J call is doubtful. The CDR3 spans 13 residues. Germline CDR1 LGHDT, CDR2 YNNKEL (reference sequence). The CDR3 here is CASSQDFPYEQYF. CDR3 sequence (DNA): TGTGCCAGCAGCCAAGACTTTCCCTACGAGCAGTACTTC.

This clonotype has only a few counts. The chain joins TRBV5-1 to TRBJ2-2, with D possibly matching TRBD1 (5 bases). The germline CDR1 and CDR2 sequences are SGHRS and YFSETQ. V was clipped by 3 bases and J by 5 bases, with 11 bases between them. This CDR3 spans 14 amino acids. In DNA, the CDR3 is TGCGCCAGCAGCTCAGCCCAGGGAACCGGGGAGCTGTTTTTT. The encoded protein is CASSSAQGTGELFF.

V is TRBV20-1 and J is TRBJ2-4, with TRBD1 matching over 7 bases. Per germline, CDR1 DFQATT and CDR2 SNEGSKA (reference sequence). Losses at the gene ends were 7 bases for V and 7 bases for J; bases not matched to a gene: 7. The CDR3 has 12 amino acids. The CDR3 sequence is CSVWDRSNIQYF. The CDR3 DNA follows: TGCAGTGTGTGGGACAGAAGTAACATTCAGTACTTC.

This clonotype was seen only a few times. The V gene is TRBV20-1, the J gene TRBJ1-2; 12 bases line up with TRBD1. The germline V gene encodes CDR1 DFQATT and CDR2 SNEGSKA (reference sequence). This CDR3 has 16 amino acids. J was trimmed by 4 bases and V by 5 bases; bases with no gene match: 11. DNA for the CDR3: TGCAGTGCTGTCCCGGGACAGGGGGCGCGGCGCTATGGCTACACCTTC. It translates to CSAVPGQGARRYGYTF.

This chain joins TRBV7-9 and TRBJ2-1, with 9 bases fitting TRBD2. Trimming at V came to 8 bases and at J to 7 bases, leaving 15 bases not matched to a gene. CDR1 is SEHNR and CDR2 is FQNEAQ in the germline V gene (reference sequence). This CDR3 region has 16 residues. CDR3 sequence reads: CASGPLLAGEVNEQFF. The CDR3 DNA is TGTGCCAGCGGGCCCCTTTTAGCGGGAGAGGTAAATGAGCAGTTCTTC.

Only a few counts were recorded for this clonotype. The rearrangement joins TRBV7-3 to TRBJ2-3, with TRBD2 as a possible D gene (5 bases). V lost 2 bases and J 6 bases, leaving 15 bases between the germline ends. The CDR3 loop spans 15 amino acids. CDR1 is SGHTA, CDR2 FQGTGA, per germline. Here the CDR3 reads CASSLHGLSSDTQYF. For the CDR3, the DNA is TGTGCCAGCAGCTTACACGGACTTAGCAGTGATACGCAGTATTTT.

The chain uses TRBV27 and TRBJ2-4; D might be TRBD2 (6 bases). The CDR3 runs to 12 residues. Germline CDR1 is MNHEY and CDR2 is SMNVEV (reference sequence). With 6 bases removed from V and 13 bases from J, the gap between germline ends came to 16 bases. The CDR3 loop is CASRTGVGEQYF. The CDR3 DNA follows: TGTGCCAGCAGAACGGGAGTGGGGGAGCAGTACTTC.

To note about this clonotype: A much larger clone sits a single nucleotide away, making a read error possible. This chain joins TRBV14 and TRBJ2-5, with D possibly being TRBD1 or TRBD2 (5 bases each). This CDR3 is 16 amino acids long. Per the germline V gene, CDR1 is SGHDN and CDR2 is FVKESK. V was cut by 2 bases and J by 11 bases, with 24 bases left in between. The CDR3 nucleotides are TGTGCCAGCAGCCAATTCCACTTGGGGACCGGCAATGAGCAGTACTTC. Translating gives CASSQFHLGTGNEQYF.

This clonotype was found a few times. This chain joins TRBV6-2 or TRBV6-3 and TRBJ2-1; D possibly corresponds to TRBD1 (6 bases). V was pared by 7 bases and J by 9 bases, with 16 bases between. The CDR3 length is 13 residues. The germline gives CDR1 MNHEY, CDR2 SVGEGT. The CDR3 loop reads CASTVQGLSEQFF. As DNA, the CDR3 is TGTGCCAGCACGGTCCAGGGGCTTAGTGAGCAGTTCTTC.

The V gene is TRBV4-3, the J gene TRBJ2-1, with D tentatively TRBD2 (6 bases). CDR1 and CDR2 (germline): LGHNA, YSLEER. V lost 3 bases and J 4 bases, leaving 10 bases between the germline ends. CDR3 length: 14 residues. The DNA of the CDR3 is TGCGCCAGCAGCCAGGACTACCAATACAATGAGCAGTTCTTC. Amino acids: CASSQDYQYNEQFF.

The V and J genes are TRBV7-9 and TRBJ2-4; tentative D call: TRBD1 (6 bases). The J call may be in error: the DNA end matches TRBJ2-7 better. Germline CDR1 SEHNR, CDR2 FQNEAQ (reference sequence). This CDR3 region has 13 residues. The CDR3 loop is CASSAQGSYEQYF. CDR3 coding DNA: TGTGCCAGCAGCGCACAGGGAAGCTACGAGCAGTACTTC.

The rearrangement uses TRBV4-3 and TRBJ2-3; no firm D call. The V end was cut by 2 bases, the J end by 5 bases, with 14 bases between. CDR1 is LGHNA, CDR2 YSLEER, per germline. This CDR3 contains 15 residues. As DNA, the CDR3 is TGCGCCAGCAGCCAACAGGAATCGGCCCTAGATACGCAGTATTTT. This gives the protein CASSQQESALDTQYF.

The chain is built from TRBV5-6 and TRBJ2-7, with a possible D match to TRBD2 (5 bases). Germline CDR1 reads SGHDT; CDR2 reads YYEEEE. Trimming cost V 5 bases and J 3 bases, with 12 bases left between them. The CDR3 extends over 13 amino acids. The CDR3 reads CASSAGYYYEQYF. The CDR3, as DNA: TGTGCCAGCAGTGCGGGCTACTACTACGAGCAGTACTTC.

The rearrangement links TRBV9 to TRBJ2-4; perhaps TRBD2 as D (6 bases). V dropped 4 bases and J dropped 0 bases, with 8 bases sitting between them. Looked up from germline, CDR1 is SGDLS and CDR2 is YYNGEE. The CDR3 loop spans 14 amino acids. CDR3 residues: CASSSGLAKNIQYF. CDR3 in DNA: TGTGCCAGCAGCTCGGGACTAGCCAAAAACATTCAGTACTTC.

The V and J genes are TRBV7-9 and TRBJ2-1; possibly TRBD1 for D (5 bases). This CDR3 is 13 amino acids long. CDR1 is SEHNR and CDR2 is FQNEAQ in the germline V gene (reference sequence). Trimming left V 11 bases short and J 8 bases short, with 19 bases between. CDR3 in DNA: TGTGCCGGCAACAGGATCTGGGGCCATGAGCAGTTCTTC. The encoded protein is CAGNRIWGHEQFF.

V usage is TRBV6-6 and J usage is TRBJ1-2, with a tentative D call TRBD1 (6 bases). The CDR3 length is 15 residues. CDR1 and CDR2 from the germline V gene are MNHNY and SVGAGI (reference sequence). V lost 0 bases, J lost 8 bases, and 16 bases lay in between. CDR3 loop: CASSYSEGGVEGYTF. In nucleotides, the CDR3 is TGTGCCAGCAGTTACTCAGAGGGGGGGGTGGAGGGCTACACCTTC.

The rearrangement joins TRBV7-9 to TRBJ2-7; D gene ambiguous. V lost 2 bases to trimming and J lost 3 bases, with 11 bases between them. Germline V gene lookup returns CDR1 SEHNR and CDR2 FQNEAQ (reference sequence). The CDR3 has 14 residues. The CDR3, as DNA: TGTGCCAGCAGCTTATCCCCAAACGGCTACGAGCAGTACTTC. As protein: CASSLSPNGYEQYF.

The chain uses TRBV20-1 and TRBJ2-5; 9 bases are a match to TRBD2. Germline V gene lookup returns CDR1 DFQATT and CDR2 SNEGSKA (reference sequence). The CDR3 length is 15 residues. V lost 0 bases, J lost 3 bases, and 5 bases stayed unmatched. CDR3 nucleotide sequence: TGCAGTGCTAGAGATCCCCTAGCGGGAAAAGAGACCCAGTACTTC. Translation: CSARDPLAGKETQYF.

The J gene is TRBJ2-3, the V gene TRBV9; 7 positions match TRBD2. The germline gives CDR1 SGDLS, CDR2 YYNGEE. The CDR3 totals 15 residues. The junction had 7 bases not matched to a gene; V was cut back by 4 bases and J by 2 bases. The CDR3 coding sequence is TGTGCCAGCAGCCCCACTAGCGACAACACAGATACGCAGTATTTT. Protein product: CASSPTSDNTDTQYF.

The rearrangement joins TRBV7-2 to TRBJ2-7; 7 bases are shared with TRBD2. Germline CDR1 is SGHTA and CDR2 is FQGNSA. The CDR3 loop spans 14 amino acids. The junction had 7 bases not matched to a gene; V was cut back by 5 bases and J by 3 bases. In nucleotides, the CDR3 is TGTGCCAGCAGCCGACGAGCGGGATTCTACGAGCAGTACTTC. Translation: CASSRRAGFYEQYF.

This chain links TRBV15 with TRBJ1-1; D unclear. V gave up 0 bases and J gave up 6 bases, with 14 bases separating them. Per the germline V gene, CDR1 is LNHNV and CDR2 is YYDKDF (reference sequence). The CDR3 is made up of 15 amino acids. The CDR3 region is CATSRELGGSAEAFF. CDR3 bases: TGTGCCACCAGCAGAGAACTGGGCGGGAGCGCTGAAGCTTTCTTT.

V and J are TRBV15 and TRBJ1-1, with D uncertain. Between the trimmed V and J ends, which lost 5 bases and 11 bases, there was a span of 6 bases. This CDR3 has 9 residues. Germline-derived CDR1 and CDR2 are LNHNV and YYDKDF (reference sequence). As DNA, the CDR3 is TGTGCCACCAGCCTGCCGGCTTTCTTT. Its protein product is CATSLPAFF.

The chain links TRBV11-1 to TRBJ2-1, with 9 positions matching TRBD2. V dropped 5 bases and J dropped 4; count of bases not matched to a gene: 9. CDR3 length: 16 amino acids. The V gene's germline CDR1 is SGHAT and CDR2 FQDESV (reference sequence). As DNA, the CDR3 is TGTGCCAGCAGCCCCCCTAGCGGGGTTTTTTACAATGAGCAGTTCTTC. Its translation: CASSPPSGVFYNEQFF.

The chain recombines TRBV25-1 with TRBJ1-2; perhaps TRBD1 as D (5 bases). The V and J ends lost 2 bases and 4 bases respectively, with 14 bases between them. Germline V gene sequence: CDR1 MGHDK, CDR2 SYGVNS. CDR3 length: 15 amino acids. CDR3 protein: CASSEAGGRGYGYTF. The CDR3 DNA reads TGTGCCAGCAGTGAAGCTGGGGGTCGGGGCTATGGCTACACCTTC.

This clonotype was detected a few times. The chain links TRBV7-3 to TRBJ2-7; D is perhaps TRBD1 (7 bases). The germline CDR1 and CDR2 sequences are SGHTA and FQGTGA. The CDR3 consists of 13 residues. The V end lost 4 bases, the J end lost 6 bases, and 13 bases lay between the germline ends. CDR3 region: CASSSSQGGEQYF. Written as DNA, the CDR3 is TGTGCCAGCAGCTCATCCCAGGGGGGCGAGCAGTACTTC.